A single sample is the source of the 13 T cell receptor beta chains below, sequenced in a study of cytomegalovirus exposure and HLA in healthy donors. Primers: 60 Vbeta forward and 13 Jbeta reverse. Produced via immunoSEQ multiplex PCR; TCRdb's table is partial and in-frame only. The profile shows about 150,000 clones, 60% to 70% of them singletons. The sample comprised PBMCs. All receptors come from a woman in her fifties or sixties in good health and CMV-seropositive.

The gene calls are TRBV18 and TRBJ1-2, with a tentative D call TRBD1 (5 bases). Germline V gives CDR1 KGHSH, CDR2 LQKENI. V was shortened by 4 bases and J by 5 bases, with 14 bases between the two germline ends. This CDR3 is built from 14 residues. The CDR3 region has the DNA TGTGCCAGCTCACTTGGGAGGGGCGAATATGGCTACACCTTC. Translating it yields CASSLGRGEYGYTF.

This clone was observed a few times. Other DNA sequences in the sample encode the same CDR3. This chain joins TRBV7-9 and TRBJ2-2, with D possibly TRBD2 on 5 matching bases. Germline lookup yields CDR1 SEHNR and CDR2 FQNEAQ (reference sequence). The CDR3 covers 14 residues. The ends were cut back, 1 base at V and 6 bases at J, with 9 bases in the middle. The DNA of the CDR3 is TGTGCCAGCAGCTTAGGCCTAGCTTCCGGGGAGCTGTTTTTT. Translation gives CASSLGLASGELFF.

The chain employs TRBV4-3 and TRBJ1-3; D uncertain. The CDR3 sequence is 18 residues long. In germline, CDR1 is LGHNA, CDR2 YSLEER. The germline V and J ends were trimmed by 2 bases and 0 bases, with 17 bases remaining between them. The CDR3 is CASSQWGGPAPSGNTIYF. DNA of the CDR3: TGCGCCAGCAGCCAATGGGGAGGCCCGGCCCCCTCTGGAAACACCATATATTTT.

This clone appeared once. This chain joins TRBV30 and TRBJ2-5; possible D gene TRBD2, 6 bases. Germline V gene sequence: CDR1 GTSNPN, CDR2 SVGIG (reference sequence). V lost 5 bases and J lost 7, with 17 bases in between. The CDR3 runs 13 residues. CDR3: CAWGGGGLGTQYF. CDR3 DNA: TGTGCCTGGGGGGGTGGGGGGTTAGGGACCCAGTACTTC.

The chain is built from TRBV10-1 and TRBJ1-2, with D possibly TRBD1 on 5 matching bases. The ends were cut back, 9 bases at V and 8 bases at J, with 19 bases in the middle. There are 13 residues in the CDR3. Germline V gene sequence: CDR1 WNHNN, CDR2 SYGVQD (reference sequence). CDR3 amino acids: CAREACGAHGYTF. The CDR3 nucleotides read TGCGCCAGAGAAGCTTGTGGGGCTCACGGCTACACCTTC.

The sample holds a few counts of this clone. This chain uses TRBV5-1 with TRBJ2-5; D gene unclear. CDR1 and CDR2 (germline): SGHRS, YFSETQ. CDR3 length: 13 amino acids. V gave up 4 bases and J gave up 2 bases, with 9 bases separating them. The CDR3 reads CASSISHQETQYF. The CDR3 DNA follows: TGCGCCAGCAGCATCAGTCATCAAGAGACCCAGTACTTC.

The chain couples TRBV4-2 to TRBJ2-5, with 12 bases lining up with TRBD2. V gave up 0 bases and J gave up 2 bases; unmatched junction bases: 7. CDR3 length: 18 amino acids. Germline V gene data show CDR1 as LGHNA and CDR2 as YNFKEQ. CDR3 loop: CASSQDLAGGRNQETQYF. The CDR3 DNA reads TGTGCCAGCAGCCAAGATCTAGCGGGAGGGCGAAATCAAGAGACCCAGTACTTC.

The chain combines TRBV4-1 with TRBJ2-3; 10 bases map to TRBD1. CDR3 length: 15 amino acids. J gave up 3 bases and V 4 bases, and 4 bases lay outside the gene matches. Germline V CDR1 and CDR2: MGHRA, YSYEKL. CDR3: CASSRRDRGTDTQYF. The CDR3 DNA reads as TGCGCCAGCAGCCGTAGGGACAGGGGAACAGATACGCAGTATTTT.

The J gene is TRBJ1-2, the V gene TRBV29-1, with a weak D call TRBD1 (6 bases). Trimming took 7 bases from V and 4 from J, leaving 19 bases between them. Germline lookup yields CDR1 SQVTM and CDR2 ANQGSEA. The CDR3 sequence is 14 residues long. The CDR3 DNA is TGCAGCGCGACAGTCACAGGGTCGACCTATGGCTACACCTTC. Its protein product is CSATVTGSTYGYTF.

The chain carries TRBV7-8 and TRBJ2-1, with TRBD2 identical over 8 bases. The V gene's germline CDR1 is SGHVS and CDR2 FQNEAQ. Unmatched junction bases numbered 14, after V lost 2 bases and J lost 5 bases. This CDR3 comprises 18 residues. The CDR3 is CASSLPRGSGMGNNEQFF. The CDR3 DNA reads TGTGCCAGCAGCTTACCCCGGGGTAGCGGGATGGGGAACAATGAGCAGTTCTTC. The full variable domain, completed using reference TRBV7-8 and TRBJ2-1, is GAGVSQSPRYKVAKRGQDVALRCDPISGHVSLFWYQQALGQGPEFLTYFQNEAQLDKSGLPSDRFFAERPEGSVSTLKIQRTQQEDSAVYLCASSLPRGSGMGNNEQFFGPGTRLTVL.

This clone qualifies as medium-sized. The chain uses TRBV27 and TRBJ2-3; 7 bases are shared with TRBD2. V lost 7 bases and J lost 0; bases outside the gene matches: 13. Germline V gives CDR1 MNHEY, CDR2 SMNVEV (reference sequence). The CDR3 has 17 amino acids. The CDR3 bases are TGTGCCAGCACCCGTAGTGGGGGGAGGGCTAGCACAGATACGCAGTATTTT. Its protein product is CASTRSGGRASTDTQYF.

The rearrangement joins TRBV6-5 to TRBJ1-2; 7 bases are a match to TRBD1. Per the germline V gene, CDR1 is MNHEY and CDR2 is SVGAGI. The CDR3 covers 14 residues. The junction had 9 bases not matched to a gene; V was cut back by 7 bases and J by 4 bases. The CDR3, as DNA: TGTGCCAGCACCGGACAGGCCCCCTTCTATGGCTACACCTTC. Amino acids: CASTGQAPFYGYTF.

The chain combines TRBV28 with TRBJ2-1; 8 bases are a match to TRBD1. CDR1 and CDR2 from the germline V gene are MDHEN and SYDVKM. The CDR3 has 13 residues. V dropped 11 bases and J dropped 0; count of bases not matched to a gene: 3. The CDR3 region has the DNA TGTGCCTCAGGGGGCCGCTCCTACAATGAGCAGTTCTTC. Protein: CASGGRSYNEQFF.